The 27 T cell receptor beta chains given below trace back to one sample, sequenced in a study of control samples from healthy donors and cancer patients. The repertoire was sequenced with immunoSEQ multiplex PCR; TCRdb's copy has only in-frame clones and lacks some. The sample yields fewer than 150,000 clones, about 89% seen once. Sequencing was carried out using blood. All receptors derive from a woman under 30 in good health.

The CDR3 region is CASSDRDRPGNTIYF. The CDR3 DNA reads as TGCGCCAGCAGCGACCGGGACAGGCCTGGAAACACCATATATTTT. The rearrangement joins TRBV5-1 to TRBJ1-3; 8 positions agree with TRBD1. V was clipped by 4 bases and J by 2 bases; unmatched bases: 5. Germline lookup yields CDR1 SGHRS and CDR2 YFSETQ. The CDR3 runs to 15 residues.

The rearrangement uses TRBV27 and TRBJ2-5, with 12 bases identical to TRBD1. Germline trimming cut 6 bases from V and 4 bases from J; bases unmatched to any gene: 9. The length of the CDR3 is 16 residues. CDR1 and CDR2 (germline): MNHEY, SMNVEV (reference sequence). The CDR3 sequence: CASSLGTGGWRETQYF. DNA of the CDR3: TGTGCCAGCAGCCTTGGGACAGGGGGCTGGCGAGAGACCCAGTACTTC.

V and J are TRBV30 and TRBJ1-2; a weak D match, TRBD1 (5 bases). This CDR3 is 13 amino acids long. V dropped 0 bases and J dropped 5 bases, with 10 bases sitting between them. Germline CDR1 and CDR2: GTSNPN and SVGIG (reference sequence). The CDR3 bases are TGTGCCTGGAGTGTCGGGGGGTTGTATGGCTACACCTTC. Translation: CAWSVGGLYGYTF.

CDR3 region: CASSPLRYTDTQYF. The CDR3 region has the DNA TGTGCCAGCTCACCCCTGAGGTACACAGATACGCAGTATTTT. This rearrangement joins TRBV18 to TRBJ2-3, with D unclear. Trimming left V 3 bases short and J 2 bases short, with 9 bases between. Germline V gene lookup returns CDR1 KGHSH and CDR2 LQKENI. The CDR3 has 14 amino acids.

CDR3 residues: CASSSRQDTYGTQYF. For the CDR3, the DNA is TGTGCCAGCAGTTCCCGACAGGACACTTATGGTACGCAGTATTTT. The chain couples TRBV13 to TRBJ2-3, with a weak D call TRBD1 (6 bases). The V end was cut by 6 bases, the J end by 8 bases, with 21 bases between. Germline V gene sequence: CDR1 PRHDT, CDR2 FYEKMQ (reference sequence). The CDR3 spans 15 residues.

The chain is built from TRBV14 and TRBJ1-1; TRBD1 agrees at 7 bases. Germline loops: CDR1 SGHDN, CDR2 FVKESK. Trimming at V came to 4 bases and at J to 5 bases, leaving 13 bases not matched to a gene. This CDR3 has 16 residues. CDR3 amino acids: CASSPYWWDSGTEAFF. The CDR3 DNA follows: TGTGCCAGCAGCCCGTATTGGTGGGACAGCGGAACTGAAGCTTTCTTT.

The chain combines TRBV7-3 with TRBJ2-3; D possibly corresponds to TRBD1 (5 bases). The V end was cut by 4 bases, the J end by 1 base, with 9 bases between. The CDR3 has 14 amino acids. In germline, CDR1 is SGHTA, CDR2 FQGTGA. This CDR3 is CASSSDRGTDTQYF. The CDR3 DNA reads as TGTGCCAGCAGCTCCGACAGAGGCACAGATACGCAGTATTTT.

V and J are TRBV2 and TRBJ2-1; the D is unclear. The CDR3 spans 11 residues. CDR1 and CDR2 (germline): SNHLY, FYNNEI. Trimming removed 7 bases from V and 8 bases from J, with 9 bases in between. CDR3 bases: TGTGCCAGCATTTGGTATGATGAGCAGTTCTTC. As protein: CASIWYDEQFF.

With respect to this clone: An end of the junction differs from the germline gene, which may be a read error. The identical CDR3 is also encoded by other nucleotide sequences in the sample. This sequence joins TRBV7-2 and TRBJ2-7; perhaps TRBD2 as D (6 bases). CDR1 SGHTA and CDR2 FQGNSA come from the germline V gene. There are 15 residues in the CDR3. The DNA of the CDR3 is TGTGCCAGCAGCTTAGGCACCGGGAGCTCCTACGAGCAATACTTC. Encoded protein: CASSLGTGSSYEQYF.

V is TRBV27 and J is TRBJ1-2; D may be TRBD1 (6 bases). Trimming cost V 3 bases and J 4 bases, with 12 bases left between them. CDR3 size: 14 residues. Germline CDR1 MNHEY, CDR2 SMNVEV (reference sequence). Here the CDR3 DNA reads TGTGCCAGCAGTTTGTCTCAGGGGCGCTATGGCTACACCTTC. It yields the protein CASSLSQGRYGYTF.

The rearrangement uses TRBV5-1 and TRBJ1-1; 7 nucleotides line up with TRBD1. The CDR3 covers 15 residues. Germline V gene sequence: CDR1 SGHRS, CDR2 YFSETQ. V shed 2 bases, J shed 1 base, and the junction held 5 bases outside the gene matches. CDR3 region: CASSLDGTANTEAFF. Written as DNA, the CDR3 is TGCGCCAGCAGCTTAGACGGGACAGCGAACACTGAAGCTTTCTTT.

The V call is TRBV6-6, the J call TRBJ1-2; a possible D gene is TRBD1 (6 bases). V was clipped by 4 bases and J by 4 bases, with 10 bases between them. Per the germline V gene, CDR1 is MNHNY and CDR2 is SVGAGI (reference sequence). The CDR3 totals 13 residues. CDR3 coding DNA: TGTGCCAGCAGTTCACAGGGCGCCTATGGCTACACCTTC. Its translation: CASSSQGAYGYTF.

The V gene is TRBV6-6, the J gene TRBJ1-2, with D unresolved. CDR3 length equals 14 residues. From germline, CDR1 is MNHNY and CDR2 SVGAGI (reference sequence). The germline V and J ends were trimmed by 5 bases and 0 bases, with 10 bases remaining between them. CDR3 coding DNA: TGTGCCAGCAGTGGTGGAACGGCTAACTATGGCTACACCTTC. Translating gives CASSGGTANYGYTF.

The rearrangement uses TRBV9 and TRBJ2-2; 7 bases agree with TRBD1. V was pared by 4 bases and J by 3 bases, with 3 bases of the junction left unmatched. Germline V lookup: CDR1 SGDLS, CDR2 YYNGEE. The CDR3 is 14 residues long. The CDR3 bases are TGTGCCAGCAGCCGACAGGGTTACACCGGGGAGCTGTTTTTT. Its translation: CASSRQGYTGELFF.

CDR3 loop: CSVEDEKMNTEAFF. In DNA, the CDR3 is TGCAGCGTTGAGGACGAAAAGATGAACACTGAAGCTTTCTTT. The chain joins TRBV29-1 to TRBJ1-1, with D unclear. The CDR3 spans 14 residues. Germline values: CDR1 SQVTM, CDR2 ANQGSEA. V lost 3 bases and J lost 0, with 11 bases in between.

The chain joins TRBV5-4 to TRBJ2-2; tentatively, D is TRBD1 (5 bases). CDR3 length: 15 amino acids. Germline V gene sequence: CDR1 SGHNT, CDR2 YYREEE (reference sequence). V was trimmed by 0 bases and J by 5 bases, leaving 11 bases between them. The CDR3 DNA follows: TGTGCCAGCAGCTTGGCCCACCCAGGGACCGGGGAGCTGTTTTTT. Protein sequence: CASSLAHPGTGELFF. The entire variable domain, with the rest obtained from reference TRBV5-4 and TRBJ2-2, is as follows: ETGVTQSPTHLIKTRGQQVTLRCSSQSGHNTVSWYQQALGQGPQFIFQYYREEENGRGNFPPRFSGLQFPNYSSELNVNALELDDSALYLCASSLAHPGTGELFFGEGSRLTVL.

The chain has TRBV2 and TRBJ2-5, with 9 bases fitting TRBD2. Germline values: CDR1 SNHLY, CDR2 FYNNEI. V shed 6 bases and J 1 base; nucleotides not matched to a gene: 12. This CDR3 has 17 residues. CDR3: CASRRVLLAGTQETQYF. DNA for the CDR3: TGTGCCAGCAGGAGGGTATTGCTAGCGGGGACCCAAGAGACCCAGTACTTC.

This clone was seen just once. This chain joins TRBV6-5 and TRBJ1-4; D is ambiguous. Germline V gene data show CDR1 as MNHEY and CDR2 as SVGAGI. Trimming pared 2 bases from V and 4 bases from J, leaving 11 bases between. The CDR3 is 15 residues long. The CDR3 reads CASSYEEPYNEKLFF. The CDR3 DNA reads TGTGCCAGCAGTTACGAGGAGCCCTATAATGAAAAACTGTTTTTT.

The chain joins TRBV30 to TRBJ1-6; tentative D call: TRBD1 (6 bases). CDR3 size: 15 residues. The V end lost 3 bases, the J end lost 7 bases, and 16 bases lay between the germline ends. Germline loops: CDR1 GTSNPN, CDR2 SVGIG (reference sequence). The CDR3 is CAWRTLPQGNSPLHF. The CDR3 DNA reads as TGTGCCTGGAGGACACTCCCCCAGGGGAATTCACCCCTCCACTTT.

The genes are TRBV10-3 and TRBJ2-4; 7 bases map to TRBD1. From germline, CDR1 is ENHRY and CDR2 SYGVKD. J gave up 0 bases and V 2 bases, and 4 bases lay outside the gene matches. The CDR3 has 16 amino acids. DNA for the CDR3: TGTGCCATCAGTGAGCGGTCAGGGGGAGCCAAAAACATTCAGTACTTC. Encoded protein: CAISERSGGAKNIQYF.

The V and J genes are TRBV4-3 and TRBJ1-2; D may be TRBD1 (6 bases). CDR3 size: 15 residues. From germline, CDR1 is LGHNA and CDR2 YSLEER. V was pared by 0 bases and J by 5 bases, with 13 bases between. The CDR3 here is CASSQDRTASYGYTF. CDR3 nucleotide sequence: TGCGCCAGCAGCCAAGATCGGACAGCCAGTTATGGCTACACCTTC.

The chain combines TRBV4-3 with TRBJ1-2; the match to TRBD1 covers 7 bases. This CDR3 comprises 14 residues. Germline CDR1 and CDR2: LGHNA and YSLEER. The trim removed 3 bases at V and 14 bases at J, leaving 15 bases unmatched. The DNA of the CDR3 is TGCGCCAGCAGCCACCGGGACAGCCGGCGAGCTAGGACCTTC. It translates to CASSHRDSRRARTF.

V gene TRBV6-5 combines with J gene TRBJ2-4; D uncertain. The V gene lost 8 bases and the J gene lost 0 bases, with 8 bases spanning the gap. Germline CDR1 reads MNHEY; CDR2 reads SVGAGI. The CDR3 consists of 13 residues. As DNA, the CDR3 is TGTGCCAGCGACGGCCCAGCCAAAAACATTCAGTACTTC. It is translated as CASDGPAKNIQYF.

V usage is TRBV7-2 and J usage is TRBJ2-6; D call uncertain. V dropped 10 bases and J dropped 2 bases, with 12 bases sitting between them. Germline loops: CDR1 SGHTA, CDR2 FQGNSA. The CDR3 contains 14 residues. The CDR3 DNA sequence: TGTGCCACCAAACAAGGTACTGGGGCCAACGTCCTGACTTTC. This codes for CATKQGTGANVLTF.

The CDR3 reads CATSDFRDNEQFF. CDR3 bases: TGTGCCACCAGTGATTTCAGGGACAATGAGCAGTTCTTC. The chain couples TRBV24-1 to TRBJ2-1, with D perhaps TRBD1 (5 bases). Germline CDR1 and CDR2: KGHDR and SFDVKD. The CDR3 has 13 residues. Deletions cut 1 base from V and 5 bases from J, with 5 bases between.

The chain links TRBV3-1 (or the pseudogene TRBV3-2) to TRBJ2-3; TRBD2 aligns across 10 bases. This CDR3 region has 15 residues. V trimming: 1 base; J trimming: 7 bases; junction bases outside the gene matches: 5. Germline values: CDR1 LGHDT, CDR2 YNNKEL (reference sequence). The CDR3 sequence: CASSQGASGGYTQYF. The CDR3 region has the DNA TGTGCCAGCAGCCAAGGGGCTAGCGGGGGATATACGCAGTATTTT.

This clone is a singleton in its sample. CDR3 sequence reads: CASRVGGAYEQYF. The CDR3 DNA is TGTGCCAGCAGGGTCGGGGGGGCCTACGAGCAGTACTTC. J is TRBJ2-7 and V is TRBV2, with 8 bases identical to TRBD2. CDR1 and CDR2 (germline): SNHLY, FYNNEI. J lost 2 bases, V lost 6 bases, and 3 bases had no gene match. The CDR3 contains 13 residues.